These 31 T cell receptor beta chains share one sample of origin, sequenced in a study of cytomegalovirus exposure and HLA in healthy donors. The study ran its PCR with 60 Vbeta and 13 Jbeta primers. This table comes from immunoSEQ multiplex PCR, and its TCRdb copy is limited to in-frame clones, with some not included. The data show about 150,000 clones, approximately 70% seen once. Source material: PBMCs. The receptors here all came from a woman in her late teens or twenties in good health and CMV-seronegative.

The chain is built from TRBV6-4 and TRBJ2-7; possible D gene TRBD2, 7 bases. The CDR3 extends over 14 amino acids. The V end lost 3 bases, the J end lost 2 bases, and 11 bases lay between the germline ends. From germline, CDR1 is MRHNA and CDR2 SNTAGT. CDR3 nucleotides: TGTGCCAGCAGTGATGGGAGGGGGACCTACGAGCAGTACTTC. Its protein product is CASSDGRGTYEQYF.

In its sample, this clone was seen a few times. The chain uses TRBV7-2 and TRBJ2-5; D is possibly TRBD2 (5 bases). Germline V gene lookup returns CDR1 SGHTA and CDR2 FQGNSA. The CDR3 is 16 residues long. Deletions cut 1 base from V and 5 bases from J, with 17 bases between. The CDR3 spells CASSLVASRVPETQYF. Here the CDR3 DNA reads TGTGCCAGCAGCTTAGTAGCTAGCAGAGTTCCGGAGACCCAGTACTTC.

The V call is TRBV7-9, the J call TRBJ2-1, with no clear D. V was pared by 4 bases and J by 6 bases, with 19 bases between. The CDR3 consists of 16 residues. CDR1 is SEHNR and CDR2 is FQNEAQ in the germline V gene (reference sequence). Written as DNA, the CDR3 is TGTGCCAGCAGCTCAAGAGGCGTTTCAATCCTCAATGAGCAGTTCTTC. This gives the protein CASSSRGVSILNEQFF.

The chain combines TRBV11-2 with TRBJ2-1; possibly TRBD1 for D (5 bases). Germline V gene lookup returns CDR1 SGHAT and CDR2 FQNNGV. V lost 2 bases and J lost 6, with 14 bases in between. This CDR3 contains 15 residues. For the CDR3, the DNA is TGTGCCAGCAGCTTAAGTCCAGGGATCCTCAATGAGCAGTTCTTC. Amino acid sequence: CASSLSPGILNEQFF.

The V gene is TRBV4-3, the J gene TRBJ2-7; TRBD2 might be the D (6 bases). The germline V gene has CDR1 LGHNA and CDR2 YSLEER. V was shortened by 2 bases and J by 0 bases, with 23 bases between the two germline ends. The CDR3 has 19 residues. CDR3 region: CASSQRRLLGRGSSYEQYV. As DNA, the CDR3 is TGCGCCAGCAGCCAACGACGCCTACTGGGGCGGGGAAGCTCCTACGAGCAGTACGTC.

The rearrangement uses TRBV10-1 and TRBJ2-3; 10 nucleotides line up with TRBD2. The V gene end was trimmed by 3 bases and the J gene end by 2 bases; junction bases not matched to a gene: 11. CDR3 length: 18 amino acids. Germline loops: CDR1 WNHNN, CDR2 SYGVQD (reference sequence). The CDR3 region is CASSELSGTSAITDTQYF. Written as DNA, the CDR3 is TGCGCCAGCAGTGAACTATCAGGGACTAGCGCCATCACAGATACGCAGTATTTT.

The rearrangement uses TRBV7-3 and TRBJ1-1; unclear D gene. The V end lost 4 bases, the J end lost 1 base, and 7 bases lay between the germline ends. The CDR3 runs to 13 residues. Per the germline V gene, CDR1 is SGHTA and CDR2 is FQGTGA. The CDR3 bases are TGTGCCAGCAGCTCCTTCGGGAACACTGAAGCTTTCTTT. Residues: CASSSFGNTEAFF.

This clone was detected a few times. This chain connects TRBV2 to TRBJ1-1; D gene unclear. Per germline, CDR1 SNHLY and CDR2 FYNNEI. Trimming cost V 7 bases and J 5 bases, with 11 bases left between them. CDR3 length: 12 residues. The CDR3 DNA sequence: TGTGCCAGCACCCCGAGTAGAACTGAAGCTTTCTTT. This translates into CASTPSRTEAFF.

The rearrangement joins TRBV12-1 to TRBJ1-5; the D call TRBD1 from the table was never checked on the DNA. TRBV12-1 is a pseudogene segment. The CDR3 sequence is 17 residues long. The CDR3 loop is CASSPRQGARFHQPQHF. The CDR3 coding sequence is TGTGCCAGCAGCCCGAGACAGGGGGCGAGGTTCCATCAGCCCCAGCATTTT.

This chain connects TRBV9 to TRBJ1-2; 8 bases fit TRBD1. V lost 4 bases, J lost 4 bases, and 6 bases stayed unmatched. Germline CDR1 reads SGDLS; CDR2 reads YYNGEE. The CDR3 contains 14 residues. In DNA form, the CDR3 reads TGTGCCAGCAGCCGCCGACAGGGGAGCTATGGCTACACCTTC. Its protein product is CASSRRQGSYGYTF.

V and J are TRBV5-1 and TRBJ2-5; 9 nucleotides align to TRBD1. The germline CDR1 and CDR2 sequences are SGHRS and YFSETQ. This CDR3 comprises 14 residues. Trimming cost V 4 bases and J 5 bases; bases outside gene matches: 6. CDR3 DNA: TGCGCCAGCAGCACGGGACAGGGAAAGGAGACCCAGTACTTC. It encodes CASSTGQGKETQYF. Together with reference TRBV5-1 and TRBJ2-5, the CDR3 gives the full variable domain: KAGVTQTPRYLIKTRGQQVTLSCSPISGHRSVSWYQQTPGQGLQFLFEYFSETQRNKGNFPGRFSGRQFSNSRSEMNVSTLELGDSALYLCASSTGQGKETQYFGPGTRLLVL.

The V call is TRBV12-5, the J call TRBJ1-5; D ambiguous. Germline lookup yields CDR1 LGHNT and CDR2 FRNRAP. Trimming cost V 7 bases and J 6 bases, with 19 bases left between them. The CDR3 is made up of 15 amino acids. CDR3 residues: CASAPRAGISQPQHF. As DNA, the CDR3 is TGTGCTAGTGCCCCCCGGGCCGGGATCAGTCAGCCCCAGCATTTT.

This clone was counted once. The genes are TRBV27 and TRBJ2-1, with 8 nucleotides matching TRBD1. Germline values: CDR1 MNHEY, CDR2 SMNVEV (reference sequence). The CDR3 spans 15 residues. V shed 5 bases and J 4 bases; nucleotides not matched to a gene: 7. CDR3 region: CASSHTGTGYNEQFF. In nucleotides, the CDR3 is TGTGCCAGCAGTCACACCGGGACAGGATACAATGAGCAGTTCTTC.

This clone was counted between two and nine times. This rearrangement joins TRBV18 to TRBJ1-3; D ambiguous. The CDR3 extends over 16 amino acids. Germline V CDR1 and CDR2: KGHSH, LQKENI. V was cut by 3 bases and J by 0 bases, with 12 bases left in between. The CDR3 is CASSPYQQDSGNTIYF. The CDR3 nucleotides are TGTGCCAGCTCACCGTATCAGCAGGACTCTGGAAACACCATATATTTT.

The chain is built from TRBV9 and TRBJ1-4, with 8 positions matching TRBD1. From germline, CDR1 is SGDLS and CDR2 YYNGEE. J gave up 6 bases and V 4 bases, and 8 bases lay outside the gene matches. There are 15 residues in the CDR3. CDR3 nucleotide sequence: TGTGCCAGCAGCCTCCAGGGGGCACGGTATGAAAAACTGTTTTTT. It specifies CASSLQGARYEKLFF. The variable domain in full, with the rest retrieved from reference TRBV9 and TRBJ1-4, is DSGVTQTPKHLITATGQRVTLRCSPRSGDLSVYWYQQSLDQGLQFLIQYYNGEERAKGNILERFSAQQFPDLHSELNLSSLELGDSALYFCASSLQGARYEKLFFGSGTQLSVL.

This clone occurred a few times. The chain uses TRBV6-6 and TRBJ1-1, with 8 bases lining up with TRBD1. CDR1 and CDR2 from the germline V gene are MNHNY and SVGAGI (reference sequence). The V segment lost 5 bases and the J segment 4 bases; nucleotides outside the gene matches: 6. The CDR3 is made up of 14 amino acids. The CDR3 DNA reads as TGTGCCAGCAGTCCTCCGGGACAGGCCACTGAAGCTTTCTTT. Translated: CASSPPGQATEAFF.

The rearrangement uses TRBV5-4 and TRBJ2-7, with D unclear. Germline V CDR1 and CDR2: SGHNT, YYREEE (reference sequence). Trimming took off 2 bases at V and 1 base at J, with 4 bases between the two ends. The length of the CDR3 is 12 residues. CDR3 loop: CASSLQSYEQYF. In DNA form, the CDR3 reads TGTGCCAGCAGCTTACAGTCCTACGAGCAGTACTTC.

The J gene is TRBJ2-5, the V gene TRBV5-1; D might be TRBD1 (5 bases). The J call may be mistaken, given a closer DNA end match to TRBJ2-7. Germline values: CDR1 SGHRS, CDR2 YFSETQ. The CDR3 runs to 13 residues. The CDR3 DNA follows: TGCGCCAGCAGCTCGTTACAGGACTACGAGCAGTACTTC. Encoded protein: CASSSLQDYEQYF.

The chain couples TRBV9 to TRBJ1-1; no firm D call. This CDR3 contains 13 residues. The V gene's germline CDR1 is SGDLS and CDR2 YYNGEE. V was clipped by 4 bases and J by 3 bases, with 10 bases between them. CDR3: CASSSRDDTEAFF. The CDR3 DNA reads TGTGCCAGCAGCTCCCGGGATGACACTGAAGCTTTCTTT. The complete variable domain, with remaining parts taken from reference TRBV9 and TRBJ1-1, reads DSGVTQTPKHLITATGQRVTLRCSPRSGDLSVYWYQQSLDQGLQFLIQYYNGEERAKGNILERFSAQQFPDLHSELNLSSLELGDSALYFCASSSRDDTEAFFGQGTRLTVV.

This chain joins TRBV7-9 and TRBJ1-2; no firm D call. Trimming shortened V by 5 bases and J by 7 bases, and 8 bases separated the two germline ends. The CDR3 totals 11 residues. Germline lookup yields CDR1 SEHNR and CDR2 FQNEAQ (reference sequence). The CDR3 bases are TGTGCCAGCAGCCTTGGCTCTGGCTACACCTTC. This sequence encodes CASSLGSGYTF.

This chain connects TRBV5-4 to TRBJ1-1; 9 bases fit TRBD1. Germline CDR1 is SGHNT and CDR2 is YYREEE (reference sequence). The CDR3 has 13 amino acids. Germline trimming cut 3 bases from V and 7 bases from J; bases unmatched to any gene: 4. The CDR3 DNA reads as TGTGCCAGCAGCTCCACGGGACAGGGTGAAGCTTTCTTT. Translation: CASSSTGQGEAFF. Full variable domain (outside the CDR3, taken from reference TRBV5-4 and TRBJ1-1): ETGVTQSPTHLIKTRGQQVTLRCSSQSGHNTVSWYQQALGQGPQFIFQYYREEENGRGNFPPRFSGLQFPNYSSELNVNALELDDSALYLCASSSTGQGEAFFGQGTRLTVV.

The chain recombines TRBV5-4 with TRBJ2-3; 9 bases are shared with TRBD2. The CDR3 extends over 14 amino acids. Trimming took 1 base from V and 7 from J; bases not matched to a gene: 4. Germline V gene lookup returns CDR1 SGHNT and CDR2 YYREEE (reference sequence). CDR3 in amino acids: CASSLPSGEHTQYF. CDR3 nucleotide sequence: TGTGCCAGCAGCTTGCCTAGCGGGGAACATACGCAGTATTTT.

V and J are TRBV27 and TRBJ2-1; D possibly corresponds to TRBD1 (6 bases). This CDR3 has 11 amino acids. CDR1 MNHEY and CDR2 SMNVEV come from the germline V gene (reference sequence). V dropped 5 bases and J dropped 7 bases, with 6 bases sitting between them. CDR3 in DNA: TGTGCCAGCAGTCAGGGGAATGAGCAGTTCTTC. Residues: CASSQGNEQFF.

V usage is TRBV5-1 and J usage is TRBJ2-1; TRBD2 aligns across 7 bases. There are 13 residues in the CDR3. Germline loops: CDR1 SGHRS, CDR2 YFSETQ. After removal of 1 base from V and 9 bases from J, the junction contained 4 bases not matched to a gene. CDR3 in DNA: TGCGCCAGCAGCTTGTCGCGGGGGACTGAGCAGTTCTTC. This gives the protein CASSLSRGTEQFF.

This clone was counted once. The rearrangement uses TRBV11-2 and TRBJ1-2; TRBD1 aligns across 8 bases. The CDR3 runs to 13 residues. V was clipped by 3 bases and J by 6 bases; unmatched bases: 3. Germline lookup yields CDR1 SGHAT and CDR2 FQNNGV. Written as DNA, the CDR3 is TGTGCCAGCAGCTTCGGACAGGGTAATGGCTACACCTTC. This codes for CASSFGQGNGYTF.

The chain employs TRBV5-1 and TRBJ2-3, with 7 bases identical to TRBD2. The germline gives CDR1 SGHRS, CDR2 YFSETQ. The J segment lost 9 bases and the V segment lost 8 bases, leaving 3 bases of the junction unmatched. The CDR3 has 10 amino acids. CDR3 sequence reads: CASGEGTQYF. The CDR3, as DNA: TGCGCCAGTGGGGAGGGGACGCAGTATTTT.

This clone was counted only a few times. The chain joins TRBV7-2 to TRBJ2-3; D remains ambiguous. This CDR3 is 13 amino acids long. Germline-derived CDR1 and CDR2 are SGHTA and FQGNSA. Trimming removed 5 bases at V and 3 bases at J, with 9 bases between. The CDR3 DNA reads TGTGCCAGCAGCGCCTCCGGGACAGATACGCAGTATTTT. Translated, it gives CASSASGTDTQYF. The variable domain in full, completed from reference TRBV7-2 and TRBJ2-3, reads GAGVSQSPSNKVTEKGKDVELRCDPISGHTALYWYRQSLGQGLEFLIYFQGNSAPDKSGLPSDRFSAERTGGSVSTLTIQRTQQEDSAVYLCASSASGTDTQYFGPGTRLTVL.

The chain is built from TRBV30 and TRBJ1-1, with 9 bases that match TRBD1. V shed 4 bases and J 0 bases; nucleotides not matched to a gene: 12. CDR1 and CDR2 (germline): GTSNPN, SVGIG (reference sequence). The CDR3 sequence is 17 residues long. The CDR3 DNA reads as TGTGCCTGGACCCTGAGGGGACAGGGCCTTATGAACACTGAAGCTTTCTTT. Its protein is CAWTLRGQGLMNTEAFF.

The V call is TRBV19, the J call TRBJ1-4, with TRBD1 as a possible D gene (6 bases). Germline V gene lookup returns CDR1 LNHDA and CDR2 SQIVND (reference sequence). The CDR3 contains 15 residues. V was cut by 4 bases and J by 6 bases, with 15 bases left in between. This CDR3 reads CASSSGQKIDEKLFF. CDR3 nucleotides: TGTGCCAGTAGTAGTGGACAGAAAATAGATGAAAAACTGTTTTTT.

The chain is built from TRBV7-9 and TRBJ1-4; no reliable D call. Germline CDR1 reads SEHNR; CDR2 reads FQNEAQ (reference sequence). V was trimmed by 3 bases and J by 8 bases, leaving 13 bases between them. The CDR3 sequence is 14 residues long. This CDR3 reads CASSFEGSREKLFF. The CDR3 nucleotides are TGTGCCAGCAGCTTTGAGGGAAGTAGGGAAAAACTGTTTTTT. Looking up the rest from reference TRBV7-9 and TRBJ1-4 gives the full variable domain: DTGVSQNPRHKITKRGQNVTFRCDPISEHNRLYWYRQTLGQGPEFLTYFQNEAQLEKSRLLSDRFSAERPKGSFSTLEIQRTEQGDSAMYLCASSFEGSREKLFFGSGTQLSVL.

The rearrangement links TRBV4-1 to TRBJ2-3, with TRBD1 matching over 10 bases. The germline CDR1 and CDR2 sequences are MGHRA and YSYEKL. This CDR3 has 16 amino acids. Losses at the gene ends were 0 bases for V and 1 base for J; bases not matched to a gene: 1. CDR3 region: CASSQETGGGTDTQYF. CDR3 nucleotide sequence: TGCGCCAGCAGCCAAGAGACAGGGGGCGGCACAGATACGCAGTATTTT.